This T cell receptor (beta chain) was identified during a study of T cells in Graves' hyperthyroidism and ophthalmopathy. This clonotype was seen ten or more times. Amplified regions were TCR beta CDR3 sequences from RNA transcripts. TCR CDR3 regions were first amplified by RT-PCR with HTBI primers. Using its own MiXCR run on the multiplex PCR reads, TCRdb lists one record per CDR3 protein. The table records some 770,000 distinct CDR3 sequences, roughly 17% of them present only once. Any patient presenting with uncontrolled infection, other autoimmune disease, pregnancy or lactation was left out. The study based diagnoses on clinical symptoms, serum thyroxine and TRAb, thyroid ultrasound and orbital computed tomography. The CDR3 has 10 amino acids. Germline CDR1 SQVTM, CDR2 ANQGSEA. V lost 3 bases to trimming and J lost 5 bases, with 5 bases between them.

Sequenced material: blood. This sequence joins TRBV29-1 and TRBJ2-7, with D possibly being TRBD1 or TRBD2 (5 bases each). This TCR came from a man in his late teens or twenties with Graves' hyperthyroidism. The CDR3 sequence is CSVEGDEQYF. The CDR3 region has the DNA TGCAGCGTTGAGGGGGACGAGCAGTACTTC.